A single sample is the source of the 21 T cell receptor beta chains below, sequenced in a study of T-cell reconstitution after alpha-beta-depleted transplantation in children. It was with unique molecular identifiers that the TCRbeta library was prepared. TCRdb called the PCR reads again in MiXCR, with one record for every CDR3 protein. Of about 600,000 distinct CDR3 sequences in the sample, roughly a tenth are singletons; the top ten hold less than 5%. The source material was PBMCs from the stem cell graft donor, sampled from the stem cell graft. The receptor set was obtained from a human donor who donated a stem cell graft to a child with acute myeloid leukemia.

This clonotype was found a few times. The gene calls are TRBV20-1 and TRBJ2-3; D unresolved. The CDR3 has 12 amino acids. Germline loops: CDR1 DFQATT, CDR2 SNEGSKA (reference sequence). Trimming took 7 bases from V and 2 from J, leaving 10 bases between them. This CDR3 is CSVGDNTDTQYF. CDR3 bases: TGCAGTGTTGGTGACAACACAGATACGCAGTATTTT.

In this sample, this clonotype turned up many times. The rearrangement uses TRBV15 and TRBJ2-1; D perhaps matches TRBD1 (5 bases). Per germline, CDR1 LNHNV and CDR2 YYDKDF (reference sequence). V lost 5 bases and J 10 bases, leaving 15 bases between the germline ends. The CDR3 runs to 13 residues. The CDR3 DNA sequence: TGTGCCACCAGCGAGAGTAGGGGATGGGAGCAGTTCTTC. Amino acid sequence: CATSESRGWEQFF.

A few counts support this clonotype. The J gene is TRBJ1-5, the V gene TRBV12-3 or TRBV12-4, with no clear D. Trimming removed 5 bases at V and 6 bases at J, with 14 bases between. The CDR3 contains 14 residues. The DNA for the CDR3 is TGTGCCAGCAGTGCACCCGGGGTTAGTCAGCCCCAGCATTTT. Translation: CASSAPGVSQPQHF.

This clonotype was observed a handful of times. This sequence joins TRBV10-3 and TRBJ2-5, with 10 bases lining up with TRBD2. In germline, CDR1 is ENHRY, CDR2 SYGVKD. The CDR3 covers 16 residues. V lost 6 bases, J lost 4 bases, and 11 bases stayed unmatched. The CDR3 sequence: CAISEGAGGLAETQYF. In DNA, the CDR3 is TGTGCCATCAGCGAGGGAGCGGGAGGGCTGGCAGAGACCCAGTACTTC.

This clonotype was seen a few times. The CDR3 nucleotides are TGCAGCGTTGCTGAAGGAGGGACCCAGTACTTC. Translated: CSVAEGGTQYF. This rearrangement joins TRBV29-1 to TRBJ2-5; D possibly corresponds to TRBD2 (5 bases). The CDR3 is 11 residues long. The germline V gene encodes CDR1 SQVTM and CDR2 ANQGSEA. V was cut by 4 bases and J by 7 bases, with 10 bases left in between.

This clonotype has just a few counts. The V and J genes are TRBV5-1 and TRBJ2-5, with D tentatively TRBD1 or TRBD2 (6 bases each). V was clipped by 0 bases and J by 2 bases, with 11 bases between them. Germline values: CDR1 SGHRS, CDR2 YFSETQ. CDR3 size: 15 residues. The CDR3 sequence: CASSLVGGPQETQYF. CDR3 coding DNA: TGCGCCAGCAGCTTGGTAGGGGGGCCACAAGAGACCCAGTACTTC.

The chain carries TRBV7-9 and TRBJ1-2; D possibly corresponds to TRBD1 (6 bases). Between the trimmed V and J ends, which lost 8 bases and 8 bases, there was a span of 15 bases. Germline CDR1 and CDR2: SEHNR and FQNEAQ (reference sequence). This CDR3 spans 12 amino acids. The CDR3 region is CASDDQGFGYTF. CDR3 nucleotide sequence: TGTGCCAGCGACGACCAGGGGTTCGGCTACACCTTC.

The chain is built from TRBV9 and TRBJ2-2; 8 nucleotides agree with TRBD2. J was trimmed by 7 bases and V by 0 bases; bases with no gene match: 8. The CDR3 covers 16 residues. Germline-derived CDR1 and CDR2 are SGDLS and YYNGEE. CDR3 amino acids: CASSVATSELIGELFF. In DNA, the CDR3 is TGTGCCAGCAGCGTAGCGACTAGCGAATTGATCGGGGAGCTGTTTTTT.

The rearrangement uses TRBV29-1 and TRBJ2-6; tentatively, D is TRBD2 (6 bases). The CDR3 has 16 residues. The germline V gene encodes CDR1 SQVTM and CDR2 ANQGSEA. Trimming removed 7 bases from V and 0 bases from J, with 16 bases in between. Here the CDR3 DNA reads TGCAGCGAAACCGGGACTGGACTCTCTGGGGCCAACGTCCTGACTTTC. It specifies CSETGTGLSGANVLTF.

This clonotype was recorded at least ten times. The chain joins TRBV10-3 to TRBJ1-6, with TRBD1 matching 8 bases. Per the germline V gene, CDR1 is ENHRY and CDR2 is SYGVKD. The CDR3 sequence is 16 residues long. J lost 1 base, V lost 8 bases, and 7 bases had no gene match. DNA for the CDR3: TGTGCCATCCGAGCAGGGGGCGATTCCTATAATTCACCCCTCCACTTT. Residues: CAIRAGGDSYNSPLHF.

In its sample, this clonotype was seen many times. V and J are TRBV20-1 and TRBJ2-7; TRBD2 aligns across 12 bases. The CDR3 has 17 residues. Germline V CDR1 and CDR2: DFQATT, SNEGSKA (reference sequence). V dropped 3 bases and J dropped 7; count of bases not matched to a gene: 16. Here the CDR3 DNA reads TGCAGTGCTAGCCCCCCTGGTTGGACGGGACTAGCGGGTGAGCAGTACTTC. This sequence encodes CSASPPGWTGLAGEQYF.

The CDR3 DNA reads as TGTGCCAGCAGCCCTGACAAGGCAGCGAATGAGCAGTTCTTC. This encodes CASSPDKAANEQFF. This chain connects TRBV7-3 to TRBJ2-1; D not resolved. Germline V gives CDR1 SGHTA, CDR2 FQGTGA. Trimming pared 5 bases from V and 7 bases from J, leaving 15 bases between. This CDR3 has 14 residues.

V usage is TRBV5-4 and J usage is TRBJ2-7, with TRBD2 matching over 8 bases. Germline lookup yields CDR1 SGHNT and CDR2 YYREEE (reference sequence). J lost 4 bases, V lost 3 bases, and 6 bases had no gene match. The CDR3 runs to 14 residues. The chain's CDR3 is CASSSREGLYEQYF. Written as DNA, the CDR3 is TGTGCCAGCAGCTCACGGGAGGGACTGTACGAGCAGTACTTC.

The V gene is TRBV30, the J gene TRBJ2-7, with 8 bases matching TRBD2. The V and J ends lost 1 base and 3 bases, in that order; junction bases with no gene match: 2. The CDR3 consists of 13 residues. Looked up from germline, CDR1 is GTSNPN and CDR2 is SVGIG (reference sequence). The CDR3 DNA follows: TGTGCCTGGAGTGCCGGGAGGGACTACGAGCAGTACTTC. Protein product: CAWSAGRDYEQYF.

The J gene is TRBJ2-5, the V gene TRBV4-3; D is undetermined. This CDR3 is 13 amino acids long. In germline, CDR1 is LGHNA, CDR2 YSLEER. Deletions cut 1 base from V and 7 bases from J, with 10 bases between. The DNA of the CDR3 is TGCGCCAGCAGCCAAGCGCCAGGCGGGACCCAGTACTTC. It is translated as CASSQAPGGTQYF.

This clonotype was counted many times. This sequence joins TRBV24-1 and TRBJ2-3, with 9 bases matching TRBD2. CDR1 KGHDR and CDR2 SFDVKD come from the germline V gene. V dropped 2 bases and J dropped 5; count of bases not matched to a gene: 1. The CDR3 covers 14 residues. The CDR3 DNA sequence: TGTGCCACCAGTGATTCACTAGCGGGAGATACGCAGTATTTT. Translated: CATSDSLAGDTQYF.

This clonotype was counted at least ten times. As DNA, the CDR3 is TGTGCCAGCAGCTTAGAGGGGGATCACACTGAAGCTTTCTTT. Residues: CASSLEGDHTEAFF. The rearrangement links TRBV7-9 to TRBJ1-1; tentatively, D is TRBD1 (6 bases). The V end was cut by 1 base, the J end by 3 bases, with 9 bases between. This CDR3 is built from 14 residues. Per the germline V gene, CDR1 is SEHNR and CDR2 is FQNEAQ (reference sequence). Looking up the rest from reference TRBV7-9 and TRBJ1-1 gives the full variable domain: DTGVSQNPRHKITKRGQNVTFRCDPISEHNRLYWYRQTLGQGPEFLTYFQNEAQLEKSRLLSDRFSAERPKGSFSTLEIQRTEQGDSAMYLCASSLEGDHTEAFFGQGTRLTVV.

A few counts support this clonotype. The junction shows a germline mismatch at one end, possibly a read error. V is TRBV12-3 or TRBV12-4 and J is TRBJ2-7, with a tentative D call TRBD2 (7 bases). The CDR3 totals 19 residues. The CDR3 coding sequence is TGTGCCAGCTGTTTACTATTATCTGGGTGGGGGGGCCCCTCCTACGAGCAGTACTTC. Amino acids: CASCLLLSGWGGPSYEQYF.

The chain couples TRBV27 to TRBJ2-2; 11 bases fit TRBD2. This CDR3 is 16 amino acids long. CDR1 is MNHEY, CDR2 SMNVEV, per germline (reference sequence). The trim removed 5 bases at V and 10 bases at J, leaving 12 bases unmatched. The CDR3: CASSLFPKLAGVELFF. CDR3 bases: TGTGCCAGCAGTCTATTCCCCAAACTAGCGGGAGTGGAGCTGTTTTTT.

This clonotype appeared a few times. The chain uses TRBV6-2 or TRBV6-3 and TRBJ2-2; 7 positions match TRBD2. Germline values: CDR1 MNHEY, CDR2 SVGEGT. This CDR3 spans 17 amino acids. J lost 3 bases, V lost 0 bases, and 7 bases had no gene match. The CDR3, as DNA: TGTGCCAGCAGTTACTCGAAACGCGGGAGCGACACCGGGGAGCTGTTTTTT. It yields the protein CASSYSKRGSDTGELFF.

The rearrangement uses TRBV12-3 or TRBV12-4 and TRBJ2-3, with D uncertain. Between the trimmed V and J ends, which lost 3 bases and 12 bases, there was a span of 19 bases. The CDR3 consists of 14 residues. CDR3 coding DNA: TGTGCCAGCAGTTTCTCCGCCGACACCCGGAATCAGTATTTT. It codes for CASSFSADTRNQYF.